One and the same sample provided the 12 T cell receptor beta chains below, sequenced in a study of control samples from healthy donors and cancer patients. Libraries were prepared by immunoSEQ multiplex PCR; TCRdb keeps only in-frame clonotypes and omits some of them. Of over 100,000 clones listed, around 92% are singletons. Specimen: blood. These receptors were collected from a woman younger than 35 in good health.

The chain couples TRBV15 to TRBJ2-5; D is possibly TRBD1 or TRBD2 (6 bases each). The CDR3 runs 15 residues. Germline CDR1 and CDR2: LNHNV and YYDKDF (reference sequence). With 3 bases removed from V and 9 bases from J, the gap between germline ends came to 20 bases. CDR3 DNA sequence: TGTGCCACCAGCAGGGCTCGGGGGCGCCCCACGGCCCAGTACTTC. Translation gives CATSRARGRPTAQYF.

The chain has TRBV10-1 and TRBJ2-7, with 11 bases lining up with TRBD2. The CDR3 is made up of 15 amino acids. The V gene end was trimmed by 6 bases and the J gene end by 4 bases; junction bases not matched to a gene: 8. Germline V gene lookup returns CDR1 WNHNN and CDR2 SYGVQD (reference sequence). This CDR3 is CASRKGTSGKYEQYF. The DNA of the CDR3 is TGCGCCAGCAGAAAAGGGACTAGCGGAAAATACGAGCAGTACTTC.

This chain links TRBV5-4 with TRBJ1-3; TRBD1 matches 9 bases. CDR1 is SGHNT and CDR2 is YYREEE in the germline V gene (reference sequence). J lost 5 bases, V lost 5 bases, and 8 bases had no gene match. CDR3 size: 15 residues. CDR3 DNA sequence: TGTGCCAGCAGTCCCGGGACAGGGCTCAGAAACACCATATATTTT. Protein: CASSPGTGLRNTIYF.

This CDR3 reads CASSTLTYEQYF. CDR3 in DNA: TGTGCCAGCAGCACACTGACCTACGAGCAGTACTTC. J is TRBJ2-7 and V is TRBV5-5, with no clear D. This CDR3 has 12 amino acids. With 4 bases removed from V and 2 bases from J, the gap between germline ends came to 7 bases. Looked up from germline, CDR1 is SGHKS and CDR2 is YYEKEE (reference sequence).

This clone has only one observation. The J gene is TRBJ1-1, the V gene TRBV3-1 (or the pseudogene TRBV3-2), with a tentative D call TRBD1 (6 bases). V shed 4 bases and J shed 3 bases, with 9 bases lying between them. The CDR3 is 13 amino acids. The germline gives CDR1 LGHDT, CDR2 YNNKEL (reference sequence). CDR3 bases: TGTGCCAGCAGCCTACAGGGAGACACTGAAGCTTTCTTT. Encoded protein: CASSLQGDTEAFF.

J is TRBJ1-2 and V is TRBV19, with 12 bases aligning to TRBD1. V dropped 9 bases and J dropped 7; count of bases not matched to a gene: 15. This CDR3 is 16 amino acids long. Germline CDR1 is LNHDA and CDR2 is SQIVND (reference sequence). The CDR3 DNA reads as TGTGCCAGCCGTCGGGGACAGGGGGCAGGTCAAGGTGGCTACACCTTC. This gives the protein CASRRGQGAGQGGYTF.

DNA for the CDR3: TGCGCCACCTTCATACACTACCCTTCCTACAATGAGCAGTTCTTC. It codes for CATFIHYPSYNEQFF. The chain employs TRBV10-1 and TRBJ2-1; no clear D. Germline V gives CDR1 WNHNN, CDR2 SYGVQD (reference sequence). V was shortened by 10 bases and J by 1 base, with 17 bases between the two germline ends. CDR3 length: 15 amino acids.

This clone has more than one count but fewer than ten. This chain uses TRBV7-9 with TRBJ1-2; D call uncertain. V lost 1 base, J lost 4 bases, and 13 bases lay in between. This CDR3 is 15 amino acids long. Per the germline V gene, CDR1 is SEHNR and CDR2 is FQNEAQ (reference sequence). The DNA for the CDR3 is TGTGCCAGCAGCTTAGGGGCCAGCTTAACCTATGGCTACACCTTC. Its translation: CASSLGASLTYGYTF.

The chain combines TRBV15 with TRBJ1-4; D gene unclear. This CDR3 comprises 14 residues. Trimming took 2 bases from V and 4 from J, leaving 8 bases between them. CDR1 is LNHNV and CDR2 is YYDKDF in the germline V gene (reference sequence). The CDR3 region has the DNA TGTGCCACCAGCAGATCCGGCGATAATGAAAAACTGTTTTTT. Encoded protein: CATSRSGDNEKLFF.

The chain is built from TRBV5-1 and TRBJ2-1; 16 nucleotides line up with TRBD2. Germline V gene data show CDR1 as SGHRS and CDR2 as YFSETQ. This CDR3 has 20 amino acids. V lost 3 bases to trimming and J lost 0 bases; unmatched junction nucleotides: 9. The chain's CDR3 is CASSSLEGLAGGPSYNEQFF. The DNA for the CDR3 is TGCGCCAGCAGCTCGTTGGAGGGACTAGCGGGGGGGCCCTCCTACAATGAGCAGTTCTTC.

This chain links TRBV7-6 with TRBJ1-5; TRBD1 agrees at 7 bases. The V gene's germline CDR1 is SGHVS and CDR2 FNYEAQ. J lost 2 bases, V lost 5 bases, and 9 bases had no gene match. The CDR3 is 16 residues long. The DNA for the CDR3 is TGTGCCAGCAGCCCAGGCACAGGGGCCCGCAATCAGCCCCAGCATTTT. Its translation is CASSPGTGARNQPQHF.

V gene TRBV15 combines with J gene TRBJ1-3; TRBD1 matches 8 bases. Germline V gene data show CDR1 as LNHNV and CDR2 as YYDKDF (reference sequence). This CDR3 spans 13 amino acids. V was pared by 8 bases and J by 3 bases, with 3 bases of the junction left unmatched. The CDR3 coding sequence is TGTGCCACCTCCAGGGGGCTTGGAAACACCATATATTTT. Encoded protein: CATSRGLGNTIYF. The full variable domain, its missing parts supplied by reference TRBV15 and TRBJ1-3, is DAMVIQNPRYQVTQFGKPVTLSCSQTLNHNVMYWYQQKSSQAPKLLFHYYDKDFNNEADTPDNFQSRRPNTSFCFLDIRSPGLGDTAMYLCATSRGLGNTIYFGEGSWLTVV.